This TCR beta chain was sequenced during a study of blood T cells in healthy people across ages. The authors ran a second PCR of roughly 6 to 11 cycles using a sample-barcoded 5' primer and a J-beta primer mix. TCRdb fed the 5' RACE reads into MiXCR, producing one record per CDR3 protein. Of some 670,000 distinct CDR3 sequences in the sample, around 50% are singletons; the top ten hold 13%. The CDR3 loop spans 17 amino acids. CDR1 is MDHEN and CDR2 is SYDVKM in the germline V gene. The V end lost 2 bases, the J end lost 1 base, and 12 bases lay between the germline ends. Specimen: blood. The chain links TRBV28 to TRBJ2-6; no reliable D call. The TCR comes from a woman older than 75 in good health. The CDR3: CASSLGPPISGANVLTF. CDR3 nucleotide sequence: TGTGCCAGCAGTTTAGGCCCCCCGATTTCTGGGGCCAACGTCCTGACTTTC.